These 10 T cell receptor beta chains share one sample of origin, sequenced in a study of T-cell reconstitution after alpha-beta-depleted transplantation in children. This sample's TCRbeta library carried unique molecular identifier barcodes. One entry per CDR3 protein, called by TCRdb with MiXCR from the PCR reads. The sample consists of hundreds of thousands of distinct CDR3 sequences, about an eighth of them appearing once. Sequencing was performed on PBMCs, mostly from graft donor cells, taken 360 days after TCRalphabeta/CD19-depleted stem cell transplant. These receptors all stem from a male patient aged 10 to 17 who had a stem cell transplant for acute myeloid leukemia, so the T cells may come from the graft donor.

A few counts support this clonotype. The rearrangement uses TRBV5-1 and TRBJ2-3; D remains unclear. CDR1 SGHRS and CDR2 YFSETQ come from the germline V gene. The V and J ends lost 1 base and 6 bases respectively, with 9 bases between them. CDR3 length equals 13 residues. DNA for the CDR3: TGCGCCAGCAGCTTGAGGGCAATGGATACGCAGTATTTT. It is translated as CASSLRAMDTQYF. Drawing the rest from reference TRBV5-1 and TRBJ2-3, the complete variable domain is KAGVTQTPRYLIKTRGQQVTLSCSPISGHRSVSWYQQTPGQGLQFLFEYFSETQRNKGNFPGRFSGRQFSNSRSEMNVSTLELGDSALYLCASSLRAMDTQYFGPGTRLTVL.

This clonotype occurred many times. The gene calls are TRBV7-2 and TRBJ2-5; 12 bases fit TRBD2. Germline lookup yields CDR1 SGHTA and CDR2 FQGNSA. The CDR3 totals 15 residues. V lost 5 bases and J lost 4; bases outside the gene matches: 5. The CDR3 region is CASSRVLAGGETQYF. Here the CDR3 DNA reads TGTGCCAGCAGCCGAGTACTAGCGGGAGGAGAGACCCAGTACTTC.

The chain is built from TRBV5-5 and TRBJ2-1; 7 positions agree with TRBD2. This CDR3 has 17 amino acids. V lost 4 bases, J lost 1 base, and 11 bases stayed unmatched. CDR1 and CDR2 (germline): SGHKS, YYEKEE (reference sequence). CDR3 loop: CASSPTSALLSYNEQFF. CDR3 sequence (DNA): TGTGCCAGCAGCCCTACTAGCGCCCTATTATCCTACAATGAGCAGTTCTTC.

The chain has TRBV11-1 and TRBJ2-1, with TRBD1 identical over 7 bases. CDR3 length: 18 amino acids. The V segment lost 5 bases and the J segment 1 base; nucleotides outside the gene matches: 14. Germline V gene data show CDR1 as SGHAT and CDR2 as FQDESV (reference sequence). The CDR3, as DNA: TGTGCCAGCAGCAAATGGACAGGCCTTCTCTATTCCTACAATGAGCAGTTCTTC. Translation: CASSKWTGLLYSYNEQFF.

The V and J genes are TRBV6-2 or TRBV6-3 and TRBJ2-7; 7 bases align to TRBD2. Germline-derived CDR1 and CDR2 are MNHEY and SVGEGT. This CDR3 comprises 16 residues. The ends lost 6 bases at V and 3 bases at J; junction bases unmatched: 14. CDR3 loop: CASSPAAAGAGYEQYF. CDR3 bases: TGTGCCAGCAGCCCGGCCGCGGCGGGAGCCGGCTACGAGCAGTACTTC.

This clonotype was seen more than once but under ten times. The CDR3 is CASIGTGGTEAFF. CDR3 in DNA: TGTGCCAGCATTGGGACAGGGGGCACTGAAGCTTTCTTT. The rearrangement uses TRBV28 and TRBJ1-1, with 11 bases matching TRBD1. J lost 4 bases, V lost 7 bases, and 2 bases had no gene match. Germline CDR1 and CDR2: MDHEN and SYDVKM. This CDR3 has 13 residues.

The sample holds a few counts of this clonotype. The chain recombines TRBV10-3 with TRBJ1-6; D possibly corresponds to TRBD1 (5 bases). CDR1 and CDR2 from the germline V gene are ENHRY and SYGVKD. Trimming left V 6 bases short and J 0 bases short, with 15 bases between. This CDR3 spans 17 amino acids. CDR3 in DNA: TGTGCCATCAGCACGGGACGGTTCAGCTCCTATAATTCACCCCTCCACTTT. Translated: CAISTGRFSSYNSPLHF.

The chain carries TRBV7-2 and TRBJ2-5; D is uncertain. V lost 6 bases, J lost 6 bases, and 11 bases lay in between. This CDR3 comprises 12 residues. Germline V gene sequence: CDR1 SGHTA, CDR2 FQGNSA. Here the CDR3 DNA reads TGTGCCAGCAGTCAACCGTCACAGACCCAGTACTTC. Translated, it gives CASSQPSQTQYF.

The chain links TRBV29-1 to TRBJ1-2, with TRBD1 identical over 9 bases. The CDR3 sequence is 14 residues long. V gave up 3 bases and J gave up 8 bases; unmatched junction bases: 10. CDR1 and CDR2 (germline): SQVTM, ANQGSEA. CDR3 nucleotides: TGCAGCGTTGACCGGAGGGACAGGGCAGACGGCTACACCTTC. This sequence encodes CSVDRRDRADGYTF.

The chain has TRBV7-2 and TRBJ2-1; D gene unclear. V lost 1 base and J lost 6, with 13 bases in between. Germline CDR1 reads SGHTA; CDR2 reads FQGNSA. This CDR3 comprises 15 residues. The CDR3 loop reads CASSLDGYTRNEQFF. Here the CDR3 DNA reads TGTGCCAGCAGCTTAGACGGCTATACCCGCAATGAGCAGTTCTTC.